A single sample gave rise to the 2 T cell receptor beta chains below, sequenced in a study of blood T cell repertoires in COVID-19. The assay was immunoSEQ multiplex PCR, and TCRdb's table has in-frame clones only and misses some. The repertoire consists of roughly 330,000 clones, with nearly 90% occurring once and the leading ten covering under 6%. The specimen sequenced was PBMCs or T cells enriched from blood (not recorded which). These receptors originate from a woman aged 25 to 39 who had recovered from COVID-19.

The chain has TRBV24-1 and TRBJ1-5; TRBD1 matches 8 bases. Germline V gene lookup returns CDR1 KGHDR and CDR2 SFDVKD. The length of the CDR3 is 14 residues. V shed 4 bases, J shed 6 bases, and the junction held 4 bases outside the gene matches. This CDR3 is CATSDRDRSQPQHF. Written as DNA, the CDR3 is TGTGCCACCAGTGACCGGGACAGGTCTCAGCCCCAGCATTTT.

This rearrangement joins TRBV25-1 to TRBJ1-4; tentatively, D is TRBD1 (5 bases). CDR3 length equals 12 residues. Germline V gene data show CDR1 as MGHDK and CDR2 as SYGVNS. V was shortened by 3 bases and J by 14 bases, with 13 bases between the two germline ends. CDR3 sequence: CASSEPHRGLFF. The CDR3 region has the DNA TGTGCCAGCAGTGAGCCCCACCGGGGGCTGTTTTTT.